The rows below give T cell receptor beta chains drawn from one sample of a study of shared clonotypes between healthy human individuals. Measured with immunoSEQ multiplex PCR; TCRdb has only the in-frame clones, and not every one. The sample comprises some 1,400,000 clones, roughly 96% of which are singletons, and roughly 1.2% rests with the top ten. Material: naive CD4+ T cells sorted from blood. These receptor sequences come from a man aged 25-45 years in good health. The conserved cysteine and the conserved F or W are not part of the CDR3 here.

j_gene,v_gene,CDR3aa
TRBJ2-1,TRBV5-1,ASSLASPAGGSYNEQF
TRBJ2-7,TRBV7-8,ASSFVVGLTYEQY
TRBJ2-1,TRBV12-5,ASGFGTSNEQF
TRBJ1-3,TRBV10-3,AIRDPGNTIY
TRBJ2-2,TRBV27,ASSLLALLPGELF
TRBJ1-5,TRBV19,ASSMTMGQPQH
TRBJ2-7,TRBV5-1,ASSWGLAGYSSYEQY
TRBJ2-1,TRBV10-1,ASSEIYDRQQF
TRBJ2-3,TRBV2,ASSDRRLAGITDTQY
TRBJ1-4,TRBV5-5,ASSASGTAKGLSTNEKLF
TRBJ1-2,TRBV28,ASSLSDRSYGYT
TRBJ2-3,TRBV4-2,ASSSAEGLRSDTQY
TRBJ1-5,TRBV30,AWSVAHQPQH
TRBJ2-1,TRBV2,ASSEAGAGIIYNEQF
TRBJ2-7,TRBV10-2,ASSEPGGRMD
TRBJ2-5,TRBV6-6,ASSYSLGTRETQY
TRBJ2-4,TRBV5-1,ASSRGEVAKNIQY
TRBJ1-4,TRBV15,ATSRDTGEREKLF
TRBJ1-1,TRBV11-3,ASSLDGDLNTEAF
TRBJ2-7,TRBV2,ASSEARTVTPYEQY
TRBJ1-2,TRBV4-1,ASSQGSDRYHGYT
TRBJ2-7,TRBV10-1,ASTRLPSSYEQY
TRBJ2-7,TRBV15,ATSRGGGASSYEQY
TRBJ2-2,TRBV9,ASSPQRRERTGELF
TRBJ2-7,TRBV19,ASSIAGGGYYEQY
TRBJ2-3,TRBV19,ASRTQRGNTDTQY